This T cell receptor (beta chain) is drawn from a study of T-cell reconstitution after alpha-beta-depleted transplantation in children. The study, taken as a whole, reports: The main origin of T-cell counts and diversity one year after transplant was newly produced T cells. In patients about two months after transplant, alpha-beta T cells reportedly arose from several hundred expanded graft clones.

This clonotype occurred many times. Antigen: not known. A TCRbeta library incorporating unique molecular identifiers was prepared. TCRdb itself ran the PCR reads through MiXCR, one entry per CDR3 protein. The data hold around 580,000 distinct CDR3 sequences, with about 23% observed a single time. Specimen: PBMCs, mostly from graft donor cells, collected 360 days after TCRalphabeta/CD19-depleted stem cell transplant. This clonotype was obtained from a boy under two years old who had a stem cell transplant for acute myeloid leukemia, so the T cells may come from the graft donor.

The CDR3 loop reads CSARAAPSANEKLFF. Here the CDR3 DNA reads TGCAGTGCTAGAGCCGCCCCGTCGGCTAATGAAAAACTGTTTTTT. The V call is TRBV20-1, the J call TRBJ1-4; D remains unclear. The CDR3 length is 15 residues. Looked up from germline, CDR1 is DFQATT and CDR2 is SNEGSKA (reference sequence). The ends were cut back, 1 base at V and 3 bases at J, with 12 bases in the middle.